One T cell receptor (beta chain) is described in this entry. What antigen it recognizes has not been identified. No much larger clonotype is one base removed from it; base qualities were not supplied. The cohort consisted of approximately 670 healthy bone marrow donors. All cohort members were sampled while nominally healthy, although unrecorded immune exposures were likely present. The donor was CMV seronegative and was included in the group of 352 seronegative cohort members. A peripheral blood sample was collected from each donor, and TCR beta sequencing was performed on peripheral blood mononuclear cells. Genomic DNA extraction from the blood cell samples was performed with the Qiagen DNeasy Blood Extraction Kit. This entry is derived from a study of cytomegalovirus exposure and HLA in healthy donors (TCRdb year 2017). About the investigation overall: An earlier analysis of some 620 of the donors reported about 260 Gb of sequence data and 117 million unique TCR beta sequences obtained from approximately 180 million T cells. The genetic ancestry cluster associated with self-reported Caucasian donors included over 65% of the approximately 400 genotyped donors. High-throughput TCR immunosequencing, statistical association of individual TCRs with disease status, and machine learning were combined to predict cytomegalovirus infection status. The T cell repertoires of around 670 subjects were profiled by immunosequencing and related to cytomegalovirus serostatus. A separate validation cohort of 100 to 150 different subjects was used in addition to the roughly 720-subject first cohort. The aim of the study was to test whether cataloging public T cell receptors could identify signatures of past pathogen exposure. To study patterns of TCR occurrence, a later analysis re-analyzed previously published TCR beta repertoires from several hundred donors and added high-resolution HLA genotyping. An earlier analysis of roughly 580 of the donors used high-throughput TCR beta sequencing to judge whether each TCR beta V gene segment behaved as functional or pseudogenic. Approximately 310 gigabases of sequencing data and some 85 million unique TCR sequences were included in an early release covering around 600 HLA-typed donors. Because of strong linkage in the cohort, roughly five DR-DQ haplotypes were treated as single units for association and clustering. All discovery cohort repertoires had been generated using a single sequencing platform. Donor age, sex, ethnicity and CMV serostatus were compiled alongside the repertoire data. Typing coverage differed by locus: A, B, C, DRB1 and DQB1 were typed in roughly 620-630 donors, DQA1 in about 500, DPA1 in 600 to 610, and DPB1 in roughly 450. Genome-wide SNP genotypes for about 55% of the roughly 670 donors were used in a later genetic analysis, which treated that subset as a discovery cohort. HLA typing included class I and class II loci at four-digit resolution. Among some 410 genotyped donors of the cohort, an average of approximately 220,000 unique TCR beta nucleotide sequences was sequenced per donor, of which about 19% were non-productive. Rather than using new phenotypic data, the later analysis identified candidate immune exposures from TCR beta sequences and from how often those sequences occurred across donors. The paper as a whole reports these results and caveats: Only TCR beta chains were sequenced in this cohort, and the absence of alpha or paired-chain data limited detectable features. In a later analysis, HLA-associated TCR beta chains showed more clonal expansion and lower generation probabilities than non-associated chains that were equally common. In a later analysis, most CMV-associated TCR beta chains were found to appear HLA-restricted, with HLA associations seemingly driven largely by CMV exposure. In vitro tests confirmed that a few of the cytomegalovirus-associated TCR beta chains recognize cytomegalovirus antigens. Because counts were too low, about 15 rarely observed V segments, including chromosome 9 orphons, were left out of the earlier analysis of 587 of the donors. In a later analysis, 15,000 to 20,000 TCR beta sequences were associated with specific HLA alleles at a false discovery rate of 0.05. In a later analysis, the rate of TCR association differed among HLA loci, with DRB1 alleles having the most associated TCRs and HLA-C alleles having the fewest. A further reported finding was that TCR beta sequences accurately predicted the HLA-A and HLA-B alleles for most subjects in the first cohort. Across donors, most TCR sequences were observed very rarely, whereas some public TCRs were present in many individuals. A group of highly shared sequence variants was considered likely to be a technical artifact of the sequencing pipeline. CMV serostatus was the only immune exposure information available for the cohort. The classifier was reported to diagnose cytomegalovirus status with high specificity and sensitivity in both the original cohort and the validation cohort. Because the 87-base-pair reads could not distinguish some IMGT-functional V segments, including TRBV6-2 and TRBV6-3, those segments were excluded. Assigning TCR associations to individual alleles was difficult when HLA alleles, especially DR and DQ, strongly co-occurred. Roughly uniform sequencing depth across donors was assumed in presence/absence analyses, although this assumption may not hold. A total of 164 TCR beta chains were listed by the study as associated with cytomegalovirus. Because HLA typing was missing for some donors at each locus, association tests included only the typed subset. According to the authors, the approach could potentially be generalized to other disease states and immunological phenotypes. A later genetic analysis associated a missense DCLRE1C variant with V-gene and J-gene trimming of TCR beta chains, and an independent cohort replicated the association. A later analysis reported that several top co-occurrence clusters appeared linked to parvovirus B19, influenza, CMV and Epstein-Barr virus. Correlated functional status among segregating V segments might reflect linkage disequilibrium, but an unknown experimental factor could not be ruled out. In an earlier analysis of several hundred of the donors, most TCR beta V segments were observed in productive rearrangements about 87% or about 30% of the time, broadly matching IMGT annotations. Compared with the approximately 670-donor mean, donors in an Asian-associated ancestry cluster had fewer N-insertions in productive TCRs, according to a later genetic analysis.

Trimming takes 3 bases from V and 3 bases from J, and the germline ends sit 15 bases apart. CDR1 SEHNR and CDR2 FQNEAQ were looked up in the germline V gene (reference sequence). The CDR3 starts with the cysteine, ends with the phenylalanine, and has 17 residues. Kept here is only the CDR3 DNA, which spans 51 bases and is read in frame from base 1. Receptor amplification or capture employed the immunoSEQ multiplex PCR assay. The multiplex PCR relied on a mix of 60 forward primers for TCR Vbeta segments and 13 reverse primers for TCR Jbeta segments. The CDR3 region of rearranged TCR beta genes was amplified from genomic DNA by a multiplex PCR assay. The Illumina HiSeq System was used to sequence the amplified TCR beta libraries as 87-base-pair reads. Concerning the study's data processing: In a later analysis, around 80 million unique TCR beta chains were counted across the approximately 640 repertoires, and around 10 million of these chains were shared by at least two donors. Raw reads were error-corrected and collapsed into unique sequences with a nearest-neighbor algorithm that merged closely related sequences to remove PCR and sequencing errors. V, D and J gene segments were assigned by aligning CDR3 sequences to IMGT reference sequences. For a sequence to be retained, a match of at least six nucleotides to both a V gene segment and a J gene segment was required. A rearrangement counted as productive if the CDR3 had no stop codons and remained in frame with V and J, and every other rearrangement counted as non-productive. CDR3 was defined by IMGT convention, running from the second conserved V-encoded cysteine to the conserved J-encoded phenylalanine. Sequences without an unambiguous match to a single V gene segment were excluded from the earlier analysis of approximately 560 of the donors. An earlier analysis of several hundred of the donors called V segments functional above 56.7% productive rearrangements and segregating when the between-donor standard deviation exceeded 5%. A statistical classification framework was built to diagnose cytomegalovirus status from the catalog of TCR beta chain sequences. V and J gene assignment, in a later analysis, came from comparing TCR nucleotide sequences with IMGT/GENE-DB human TR gene sequences. The TCRdist pipeline was used in a later analysis to assign CDR3 sequences and most-parsimonious VDJ recombination scenarios. In a later analysis, every TCR beta chain was defined by the combination of its CDR3 amino acid sequence and its V-gene family, and reads without a unique V-gene family were dropped. As a way to deal with suspected cross-contamination and a sequencing artifact, a later analysis dropped 450 to 600 nucleotide sequences that were highly shared and had low generation probability. For each public chain, a later analysis derived a clonal expansion index from normalized ranks of inferred template counts within each repertoire. Generation probabilities in a later analysis came from a VDJ recombination model fitted to out-of-frame rearrangements, and those results were checked against IGoR. In a later analysis, hypergeometric tests were used to score TCR-TCR, TCR-HLA and TCR-CMV co-occurrence, with a repertoire-size bias correction applied to TCR pairs. A later analysis estimated false discovery rates by permuting HLA or CMV assignments 20 times. In a later analysis, co-occurring TCRs were grouped using DBSCAN, with TCRdist sequence similarity added in when clustering inside HLA-allele-positive subsets. Repertoires with fewer than 30,000 or more than 120,000 public chains, plus five repertoires with anomalous nucleotide sharing, were excluded from co-occurrence clustering. TCRdb's version of the immuneACCESS table is confined to in-frame rearrangements and falls short of the full clone set. An unresolved V gene accounts for under half of the shortfall where checked; the remainder is of unknown origin. The DNA was the basis for D and trimming; V, J and clone size are from that table. This sample gives under 110,000 clones in total; 60% to 80% of them show up just once. The top ten clonotypes cover about 0.8% of the sample.

This receptor chain uses TRBV7-9 and TRBJ1-6; TRBD1 is perhaps the D gene, given 5 matching bases. Sequenced sample: PBMCs. This TCR derives from a boy aged 5-17 years in good health and CMV-seronegative. The nucleotide sequence reads as follows: TGTGCCAGCAGCTTCGGGACTGACGAGTTCTATAATTCACCCCTCCACTTT. It is translated as CASSFGTDEFYNSPLHF.